The subject of this entry is one T cell receptor beta chain. Its target is not known. Repertoires were generated with immunoSEQ multiplex PCR, while TCRdb's copy carries only in-frame clones and drops some. Seen here are approximately 120,000 clones, approximately 93% observed once, and the top ten hold approximately 3.1%. The entry originates in a study of T cell responses to AZD1222 COVID-19 vaccine. Regarding the study as a whole: Along spike, vaccine-associated CD4 TCRs were found throughout, with dominance at 160-218 and 743-854. Repertoire collection took place solely once the T cell response had peaked.

The input for sequencing was peripheral blood, taken on day 0 of AZD1222 vaccination. The TCR sequence derives from an adult in good health.

The CDR3 coding sequence is TGTGCCAGCACCGTACCCCCAGGGATCCGCACTGAAGCTTTCTTT. It yields the protein CASTVPPGIRTEAFF. The chain is built from TRBV28 and TRBJ1-1; maybe TRBD1 (5 bases). The CDR3 totals 15 residues. V lost 7 bases and J lost 4, with 19 bases in between. Germline V CDR1 and CDR2: MDHEN, SYDVKM.